This is a list of T cell receptor beta chains from one sample in a study of blood T cell repertoires in COVID-19. The method was immunoSEQ multiplex PCR; TCRdb's version includes in-frame clones alone and lacks a portion of them. The sample has about 150,000 clones, 75% to 80% seen once. The sequencing input was peripheral blood. These receptors were obtained from an elderly man with acute or convalescent COVID-19. The CDR3 runs from the conserved cysteine through the conserved F or W. The D gene is left open where the match is weak. Clone size is given for some rows only: seen once, a few or many times, or a class if the clone is expanded.

clone size,J gene,D gene,V gene,CDR3 DNA,CDR3 protein
NA,TRBJ2-5,NA,TRBV11-2,TGTGCCAGCAGCTTAGCTCTTGCGGCACCTCAAGAGACCCAGTACTTC,CASSLALAAPQETQYF
few,TRBJ1-1,NA,TRBV6-1,TGTGCCAGCAGTGAACGAGTCGGCAGGGGGAACACTGAAGCTTTCTTT,CASSERVGRGNTEAFF
NA,TRBJ2-7,TRBD1,TRBV20-1,TGCAGTGCTAGTAGACAGGGTTTCTACGAGCAGTACTTC,CSASRQGFYEQYF
NA,TRBJ1-1,NA,TRBV5-1,TGCGCCAGCAGCTTGGAGGCGGGGCAGGAAGCTTTCTTT,CASSLEAGQEAFF
NA,TRBJ1-2,NA,TRBV11-2,TGTGCCAGCAGCTCCGGGGACTATGGCTACACCTTC,CASSSGDYGYTF
NA,TRBJ1-1,NA,TRBV18,TGTGCCAGCTCACCAAGTAGGGGGTCTAACACTGAAGCTTTCTTT,CASSPSRGSNTEAFF
NA,TRBJ2-3,NA,TRBV5-1,TGCGCCAGCAGCCCCGGATCCCGGGGTTTCACAGATACGCAGTATTTT,CASSPGSRGFTDTQYF
once,TRBJ2-2,NA,TRBV7-8,TGTGCCAGCAGCTTAGCGCTCGGGTTCGCGAACACCGGGGAGCTGTTTTTT,CASSLALGFANTGELFF
NA,TRBJ1-6,NA,TRBV7-2,TGTGCCAGCAGCTTGGAGGGTTATAATTCACCCCTCCACTTT,CASSLEGYNSPLHF
NA,TRBJ1-2,TRBD1,TRBV5-6,TGTGCCAGCAGCCGGGACAGGGGAAACTATGGCTACACCTTC,CASSRDRGNYGYTF
NA,TRBJ2-5,TRBD1,TRBV7-2,TGTGCCAGCAGCCGTCGACAGGGAACTAGAGAGACCCAGTACTTC,CASSRRQGTRETQYF
NA,TRBJ2-3,TRBD2,TRBV10-2,TGCGCCAGCAGGACTAGCGGGAAGGATACGCAGTATTTT,CASRTSGKDTQYF
NA,TRBJ2-3,TRBD2,TRBV19,TGTGCCAGTAGTATAGGGGGCGGGGGGAACCCAGATACGCAGTATTTT,CASSIGGGGNPDTQYF
NA,TRBJ2-3,TRBD2,TRBV6-5,TGTGCCAGCAGTCAACTAGCGGCTAGCACAGATACGCAGTATTTT,CASSQLAASTDTQYF
NA,TRBJ1-1,NA,TRBV27,TGTGCCAGCAGTTTTGGCAGGGAAGCTTTCTTT,CASSFGREAFF
once,TRBJ2-7,TRBD1,TRBV7-6,TGTGCCAGCAGCTCGGACAGGGCTGCCTACGAGCAGTACTTC,CASSSDRAAYEQYF
few,TRBJ1-5,NA,TRBV20-1,TGCAGTGCTAGTATAGTTTCGGGGGAGTATCAGCCCCAGCATTTT,CSASIVSGEYQPQHF
NA,TRBJ2-7,TRBD1,TRBV7-9,TGTGCCAGCTCCGACACGGACAGGGGCTACGAGCAGTACTTC,CASSDTDRGYEQYF
NA,TRBJ1-2,NA,TRBV3-1/TRBV3-2,TGTGCCAGCAGCCAAGATAGGGGTCAGTATGGCTACACCTTC,CASSQDRGQYGYTF
many,TRBJ2-2,NA,TRBV29-1,TGCAGCGTTGAAGTCCAGGGCGACACCGGGGAGCTGTTTTTT,CSVEVQGDTGELFF
NA,TRBJ1-2,NA,TRBV3-1/TRBV3-2,TGTGCCAGCAGCCAAGATCACCGGGGAAGTGGCTACACCTTC,CASSQDHRGSGYTF
NA,TRBJ1-6,TRBD1,TRBV11-3,TGTGCCAGCAGCTTTGGAGGGGGCCCCTATAATTCACCCCTCCACTTT,CASSFGGGPYNSPLHF
NA,TRBJ2-5,TRBD2,TRBV9,TGTGCCAGCAGCGCCAAACTAGCGGGGGGGCCAGAGACCCAGTACTTC,CASSAKLAGGPETQYF
NA,TRBJ2-3,NA,TRBV19,TGTGCCAGTAGTTTTACAGGCACAGATACGCAGTATTTT,CASSFTGTDTQYF
NA,TRBJ1-2,NA,TRBV28,TGTGCCAGCAGCCTTGGCCCTCTTGGCTACACCTTC,CASSLGPLGYTF
NA,TRBJ1-1,NA,TRBV19,TGTGCCAGTACCAATCCCCTGGCAGGGCTGAACACTGAAGCTTTCTTT,CASTNPLAGLNTEAFF
NA,TRBJ2-2,NA,TRBV27,TGTGCCAGCAGTCCAAACACCGGGGAGCTGTTTTTT,CASSPNTGELFF
NA,TRBJ1-6,NA,TRBV5-6,TGTGCCAGCAGCTTGAGGGGGAATTCACCCCTCCACTTT,CASSLRGNSPLHF
NA,TRBJ2-2,TRBD2,TRBV11-2,TGTGCCAGCAGCTTAGATCGGGGGGGGCCCGGGGAGCTGTTTTTT,CASSLDRGGPGELFF
NA,TRBJ2-5,TRBD2,TRBV30,TGTGCCTGGAGTGTACTCAGCGGGGGGCCCCCGACCCAGTACTTC,CAWSVLSGGPPTQYF
NA,TRBJ2-1,TRBD2,TRBV27,TGTGCCACCAGGGTTCTAGCGGGGGTGTCCTACAATGAGCAGTTCTTC,CATRVLAGVSYNEQFF
NA,TRBJ1-3,NA,TRBV7-9,TGTGCCAGCAGCTTCGTCGGAAACACCATATATTTT,CASSFVGNTIYF
NA,TRBJ2-1,NA,TRBV27,TGTGCCAGCAGTCCCACAGGGTACAATGAGCAGTTCTTC,CASSPTGYNEQFF
NA,TRBJ2-3,TRBD2,TRBV27,TGTGCCAGCAGTTTTCTTAGCGGGACCACCGAAACGCAGTATTTT,CASSFLSGTTETQYF
NA,TRBJ1-1,TRBD1,TRBV15,TGTGCCACCAGCAGGACAGGGGGGTTGATGAACACTGAAGCTTTCTTT,CATSRTGGLMNTEAFF
NA,TRBJ2-7,TRBD1,TRBV28,TGTGCCAGCAGTCCCGCCGGGACAGGGGCCTCCCACGAGCAGTACTTC,CASSPAGTGASHEQYF
NA,TRBJ2-1,TRBD1,TRBV27,TGTGCCAGCAGTTTGGGCAGGGGGCGGTACAATGAGCAGTTCTTC,CASSLGRGRYNEQFF
NA,TRBJ2-3,NA,TRBV9,TGTGCCAGCAGCGTGAGGAGTTACAGCACAGATACGCAGTATTTT,CASSVRSYSTDTQYF
NA,TRBJ2-5,TRBD1,TRBV14,TGTGCCAGCAGCCAAGAAAGACAGGGTTGGGAGACCCAGTACTTC,CASSQERQGWETQYF
NA,TRBJ1-1,NA,TRBV9,TGTGCCAGCAGCGTAGGTCGGGGCACTGAAGCTTTCTTT,CASSVGRGTEAFF
many,TRBJ1-1,NA,TRBV7-2,TGTGCCAGCAGCTTCCAGGGGTCGGACACTGAAGCTTTCTTT,CASSFQGSDTEAFF
few,TRBJ2-3,NA,TRBV27,TGTGCCAGCAGTTTACAGATTACAGATACGCAGTATTTT,CASSLQITDTQYF
NA,TRBJ2-2,NA,TRBV6-5,TGTGCCAGCAGAATACGACAAGTTAACACCGGGGAGCTGTTTTTT,CASRIRQVNTGELFF
NA,TRBJ2-2,NA,TRBV5-1,TGCGCCAGCAGCCGGGGCACCGGGGAGCTGTTTTTT,CASSRGTGELFF
NA,TRBJ2-2,NA,TRBV15,TGTGCCACCAGCAGAGATGAGGTCACCGGGGAGCTGTTTTTT,CATSRDEVTGELFF
NA,TRBJ2-5,NA,TRBV6-5,TGTGCCAGCAAGGGGGACCAAGAGACCCAGTACTTC,CASKGDQETQYF
NA,TRBJ1-6,TRBD1,TRBV19,TGTGCCAGTAGAACCGGGACAGATAATTCACCCCTCCACTTT,CASRTGTDNSPLHF
NA,TRBJ1-5,NA,TRBV7-9,TGTGCCAGCAGCTTGGGGGCTAATAGCAATCAGCCCCAGCATTTT,CASSLGANSNQPQHF
NA,TRBJ1-4,TRBD1,TRBV24-1,TGTGCCACCAGTGATTCAGGGGGATATAGTGAAAAACTGTTTTTT,CATSDSGGYSEKLFF
NA,TRBJ2-2,NA,TRBV9,TGTGCCAGCAGCGTAGGTTTAGCGGCTAGCTGGAACACCGGGGAGCTGTTTTTT,CASSVGLAASWNTGELFF
NA,TRBJ2-1,TRBD2,TRBV10-3,TGTGCCATCACGGGACTAGCGGGGGGGCCCAATGAGCAGTTCTTC,CAITGLAGGPNEQFF
NA,TRBJ1-1,TRBD1,TRBV5-1,TGCGCCAGCAGCTTGGCACAGGGGGCAGGGAACACTGAAGCTTTCTTT,CASSLAQGAGNTEAFF
NA,TRBJ2-5,NA,TRBV18,TGTGCCAGCTCACCACCCGGGGGGCCCCTAGAGACCCAGTACTTC,CASSPPGGPLETQYF
NA,TRBJ2-7,TRBD1,TRBV6-5,TGTGCCAGCAGCCTTAGACAGGGAACCGACGAGCAGTACTTC,CASSLRQGTDEQYF
NA,TRBJ1-5,TRBD1,TRBV28,TGTGCCAGCAGTTTAGTGACAGGGGGCTTGATAAGCAATCAGCCCCAGCATTTT,CASSLVTGGLISNQPQHF
NA,TRBJ1-2,NA,TRBV19,TGTGCCAGTATCTCGCTTGGCGAGGCTAACTATGGCTACACCTTC,CASISLGEANYGYTF
NA,TRBJ2-5,NA,TRBV30,TGTGCCTGGAGCGGCGGGGAACGGGGCCCAGAGACCCAGTACTTC,CAWSGGERGPETQYF
NA,TRBJ2-5,NA,TRBV19,TGTGCCAGTAGGGAACAGATACAAGAGACCCAGTACTTC,CASREQIQETQYF
NA,TRBJ1-5,TRBD1,TRBV19,TGTGCCAGTAGTAGGGGCGACAGGGGGCTCGGCAATCAGCCCCAGCATTTT,CASSRGDRGLGNQPQHF
once,TRBJ2-1,TRBD1,TRBV5-4,TGTGCCAGCAGCCCGGGACGGACAGGGGGAACTGAGCAGTTCTTC,CASSPGRTGGTEQFF